The rows below give T cell receptor beta chains drawn from one sample of a study of T cell responses to AZD1222 COVID-19 vaccine. Data came from immunoSEQ multiplex PCR; TCRdb stores just in-frame clones and leaves some out. This sample has more than 150,000 clones, with about 89% found just once. Sequenced here: peripheral blood, sampled 28 days after the second AZD1222 dose. Source of these receptors: an adult who received the AZD1222 COVID-19 vaccine. Both conserved end residues are part of each CDR3. Fields, in order: D gene, V gene, clone size, J gene, CDR3 DNA, CDR3 protein. A D gene is named only where the DNA matches it firmly. Part of the rows lack a size; the others show once, few, many or a class for expanded clones.

>TRBD1|TRBV7-6|.|TRBJ1-1
TGTGCCAGCAGCTCTTACCGGGACAGGCACCTGCAAGCTTTCTTT
CASSSYRDRHLQAFF
>TRBD1|TRBV24-1|once|TRBJ1-1
TGTGCCACCAGTGATTGGGGACAGCGAGAAGCTTTCTTT
CATSDWGQREAFF
>.|TRBV6-5|.|TRBJ1-5
TGTGCCAGCAGCGATGGACTAAGCAATCAGCCCCAGCATTTT
CASSDGLSNQPQHF
>.|TRBV27|.|TRBJ1-1
TGTGCCAGCAGTGAAAGCCAGGGCCGGGACACCATAAACACTGAAGCTTTCTTT
CASSESQGRDTINTEAFF
>.|TRBV30|.|TRBJ2-7
TGTGCCTGGAGTCCTACTTGGGACTCCTACGAGCAGTACTTC
CAWSPTWDSYEQYF
>TRBD2|TRBV7-6|.|TRBJ2-7
TGTGCCAGCAGCGTAGCGGGAACCTACGAGCAGTACTTC
CASSVAGTYEQYF
>.|TRBV11-3|.|TRBJ2-5
TGTGCCAGCAGCTCCGTCTTGCGAGAAGGGGAGACCCAGTACTTC
CASSSVLREGETQYF
>TRBD1|TRBV15|.|TRBJ2-2
TGTGCCACCAGCAGAGATATCCAGGGGGCAAACACCGGGGAGCTGTTTTTT
CATSRDIQGANTGELFF
>.|TRBV5-5|.|TRBJ2-7
TGTGCCAGCAGTTTGGATCTTCTGGGGGACGAGCAGTACTTC
CASSLDLLGDEQYF
>TRBD1|TRBV30|.|TRBJ2-3
TGTGCCGGATCCCCAGCTCCCCAGGGGGTCATGGATACGCAGTATTTT
CAGSPAPQGVMDTQYF
>.|TRBV3-1/TRBV3-2|few|TRBJ1-1
TGTGCCAGCAGCCAAGCGTTCCAGGGCGGCACTGAAGCTTTCTTT
CASSQAFQGGTEAFF
>.|TRBV28|.|TRBJ2-5
TGTGCCAGCAGATTTGGGGGGGCAGGGGAGACCCAGTACTTC
CASRFGGAGETQYF
>TRBD2|TRBV5-1|.|TRBJ2-7
TGCGCCAGCAGCTTGGTTAGGGCTAGCGGGAGTGTCGAGCAGTACTTC
CASSLVRASGSVEQYF
>.|TRBV28|.|TRBJ1-5
TGTGCCAGCAGCTCGGCGACAGGCGGGTCTCTCTTCTGGCCCCAGCATTTT
CASSSATGGSLFWPQHF
>.|TRBV21-1|.|TRBJ2-7
TGTGCCAGCAGCTCCCTCTCTCCGGGACAGGGGCCCTACGAGCAGTACTTC
CASSSLSPGQGPYEQYF
>.|TRBV6-4|.|TRBJ2-3
TGTGCCAGCAGTGACCTCGGGACCGCAGATACGCAGTATTTT
CASSDLGTADTQYF
>.|TRBV4-2|once|TRBJ2-6
TGTGCCAGCAGCCAAGAGGGCTCTGGGGCCAACGTCCTGACTTTC
CASSQEGSGANVLTF
>.|TRBV7-7|.|TRBJ2-7
TGTGCTAGCAGCCCCCGACCGACCCTCGCCTACGAGCAGTACTTC
CASSPRPTLAYEQYF
>.|TRBV14|.|TRBJ1-4
TGTGCCAGCAGCCAAGAGGCAGCAGAAAAACTGTTTTTT
CASSQEAAEKLFF
>TRBD2|TRBV4-1|.|TRBJ2-7
TGCGCCAGCAGCGCTAGCGGGAGCTACGAGCAGTACTTC
CASSASGSYEQYF
>.|TRBV18|.|TRBJ2-4
TGTGCCAGCTCACCACCAGGGATAAACATTCAGTACTTC
CASSPPGINIQYF
>TRBD1|TRBV7-3|.|TRBJ2-1
TGTGCCAGCAGCTTATACGGCGTCCAGGGGGATGAGCAGTTCTTC
CASSLYGVQGDEQFF
>TRBD2|TRBV19|.|TRBJ2-7
TGTGCCAGTAGTATAGGACTAGCGGGAGGTTTCTACGAGCAGTACTTC
CASSIGLAGGFYEQYF